Listed here are 4 T cell receptor beta chains from one sample, sequenced in a study of breast tumors, draining lymph nodes, adjacent tissues. In TCRdb, the multiplex PCR reads were re-called with MiXCR into one record per CDR3 protein. This table holds around 170,000 distinct CDR3 sequences, approximately 30% found once. The lymph nodes were axillary draining lymph nodes from breast cancer patients. Sequenced: axillary lymph node tissue. The receptors were sampled from a female donor with breast cancer. Some clones in this sample may be carry-over from other donors' samples.

On this clonotype: A read error may account for a junction end that differs from germline. The V call is TRBV7-9, the J call TRBJ1-1; no clear D gene. This CDR3 is built from 13 residues. Germline CDR1 reads SEHNR; CDR2 reads FQNEAQ (reference sequence). CDR3 nucleotide sequence: TGTGCCAGCAGCCCCTCCCGGAACACTGAAGCTTCCTTT. Residues: CASSPSRNTEASF.

The sample holds many counts of this clonotype. The chain uses TRBV2 and TRBJ1-5, with D possibly being TRBD1 (5 bases). V dropped 4 bases and J dropped 6 bases, with 16 bases sitting between them. Germline V gene lookup returns CDR1 SNHLY and CDR2 FYNNEI. The CDR3 totals 15 residues. CDR3 sequence (DNA): TGTGCCAGCAGTGGCGACAGCCGATTGGGTCAGCCCCAGCATTTT. This gives the protein CASSGDSRLGQPQHF.

The table lists this clonotype with many counts. The chain joins TRBV7-2 to TRBJ2-1; 8 bases line up with TRBD2. Germline lookup yields CDR1 SGHTA and CDR2 FQGNSA. After removal of 4 bases from V and 3 bases from J, the junction contained 14 bases not matched to a gene. The CDR3 covers 18 residues. CDR3 DNA: TGTGCCAGCAGCTCACAAACCATGGCGGGAGGACTCTACAATGAGCAGTTCTTC. Its protein is CASSSQTMAGGLYNEQFF. Filled out from reference TRBV7-2 and TRBJ2-1, the complete variable domain reads GAGVSQSPSNKVTEKGKDVELRCDPISGHTALYWYRQSLGQGLEFLIYFQGNSAPDKSGLPSDRFSAERTGGSVSTLTIQRTQQEDSAVYLCASSSQTMAGGLYNEQFFGPGTRLTVL.

The gene calls are TRBV12-5 and TRBJ1-5, with a tentative D call TRBD1 (6 bases). The CDR3 is 15 amino acids. CDR1 and CDR2 from the germline V gene are LGHNT and FRNRAP. CDR3 sequence (DNA): TGTGCCAGCAGTGGCGGACAGCCACAAGATCAGCCCCAGCATTTT. Encoded protein: CASSGGQPQDQPQHF.